This T cell receptor (beta chain) was recovered during a study of shared clonotypes between healthy human individuals. The CDR3 is 14 residues long. The V end was cut by 1 base, the J end by 7 bases, with 12 bases between. Germline V lookup: CDR1 SGHRS, CDR2 YFSETQ. Sequencing used immunoSEQ multiplex PCR; TCRdb keeps in-frame clones, though not all of them. Of fewer than 650,000 clones in the sample, 75% to 85% were seen once. What was sequenced was PBMCs. The source is a middle-aged woman in good health. Some clones in this sample may be carry-over from other donors' samples. This chain uses TRBV5-1 with TRBJ2-1; D uncertain. The CDR3, as DNA: TGCGCCAGCAGCTTGCGACAATCCGGTAATGAGCAGTTCTTC. Translation: CASSLRQSGNEQFF.